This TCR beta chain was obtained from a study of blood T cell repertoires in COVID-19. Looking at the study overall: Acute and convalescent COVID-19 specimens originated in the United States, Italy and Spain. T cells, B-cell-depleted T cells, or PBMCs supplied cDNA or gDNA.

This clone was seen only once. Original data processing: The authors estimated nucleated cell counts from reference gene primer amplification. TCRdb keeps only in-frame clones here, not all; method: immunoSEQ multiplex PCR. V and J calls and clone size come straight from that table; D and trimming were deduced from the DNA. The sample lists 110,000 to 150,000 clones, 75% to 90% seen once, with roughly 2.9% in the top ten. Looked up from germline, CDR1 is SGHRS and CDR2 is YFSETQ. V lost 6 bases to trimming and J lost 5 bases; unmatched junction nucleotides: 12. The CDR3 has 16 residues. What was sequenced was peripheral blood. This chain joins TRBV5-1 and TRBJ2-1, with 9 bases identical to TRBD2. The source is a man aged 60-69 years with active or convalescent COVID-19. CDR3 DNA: TGCGCCAGCACCCTATCTAGCGGGAAGGGGAACAATGAGCAGTTCTTC. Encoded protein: CASTLSSGKGNNEQFF.